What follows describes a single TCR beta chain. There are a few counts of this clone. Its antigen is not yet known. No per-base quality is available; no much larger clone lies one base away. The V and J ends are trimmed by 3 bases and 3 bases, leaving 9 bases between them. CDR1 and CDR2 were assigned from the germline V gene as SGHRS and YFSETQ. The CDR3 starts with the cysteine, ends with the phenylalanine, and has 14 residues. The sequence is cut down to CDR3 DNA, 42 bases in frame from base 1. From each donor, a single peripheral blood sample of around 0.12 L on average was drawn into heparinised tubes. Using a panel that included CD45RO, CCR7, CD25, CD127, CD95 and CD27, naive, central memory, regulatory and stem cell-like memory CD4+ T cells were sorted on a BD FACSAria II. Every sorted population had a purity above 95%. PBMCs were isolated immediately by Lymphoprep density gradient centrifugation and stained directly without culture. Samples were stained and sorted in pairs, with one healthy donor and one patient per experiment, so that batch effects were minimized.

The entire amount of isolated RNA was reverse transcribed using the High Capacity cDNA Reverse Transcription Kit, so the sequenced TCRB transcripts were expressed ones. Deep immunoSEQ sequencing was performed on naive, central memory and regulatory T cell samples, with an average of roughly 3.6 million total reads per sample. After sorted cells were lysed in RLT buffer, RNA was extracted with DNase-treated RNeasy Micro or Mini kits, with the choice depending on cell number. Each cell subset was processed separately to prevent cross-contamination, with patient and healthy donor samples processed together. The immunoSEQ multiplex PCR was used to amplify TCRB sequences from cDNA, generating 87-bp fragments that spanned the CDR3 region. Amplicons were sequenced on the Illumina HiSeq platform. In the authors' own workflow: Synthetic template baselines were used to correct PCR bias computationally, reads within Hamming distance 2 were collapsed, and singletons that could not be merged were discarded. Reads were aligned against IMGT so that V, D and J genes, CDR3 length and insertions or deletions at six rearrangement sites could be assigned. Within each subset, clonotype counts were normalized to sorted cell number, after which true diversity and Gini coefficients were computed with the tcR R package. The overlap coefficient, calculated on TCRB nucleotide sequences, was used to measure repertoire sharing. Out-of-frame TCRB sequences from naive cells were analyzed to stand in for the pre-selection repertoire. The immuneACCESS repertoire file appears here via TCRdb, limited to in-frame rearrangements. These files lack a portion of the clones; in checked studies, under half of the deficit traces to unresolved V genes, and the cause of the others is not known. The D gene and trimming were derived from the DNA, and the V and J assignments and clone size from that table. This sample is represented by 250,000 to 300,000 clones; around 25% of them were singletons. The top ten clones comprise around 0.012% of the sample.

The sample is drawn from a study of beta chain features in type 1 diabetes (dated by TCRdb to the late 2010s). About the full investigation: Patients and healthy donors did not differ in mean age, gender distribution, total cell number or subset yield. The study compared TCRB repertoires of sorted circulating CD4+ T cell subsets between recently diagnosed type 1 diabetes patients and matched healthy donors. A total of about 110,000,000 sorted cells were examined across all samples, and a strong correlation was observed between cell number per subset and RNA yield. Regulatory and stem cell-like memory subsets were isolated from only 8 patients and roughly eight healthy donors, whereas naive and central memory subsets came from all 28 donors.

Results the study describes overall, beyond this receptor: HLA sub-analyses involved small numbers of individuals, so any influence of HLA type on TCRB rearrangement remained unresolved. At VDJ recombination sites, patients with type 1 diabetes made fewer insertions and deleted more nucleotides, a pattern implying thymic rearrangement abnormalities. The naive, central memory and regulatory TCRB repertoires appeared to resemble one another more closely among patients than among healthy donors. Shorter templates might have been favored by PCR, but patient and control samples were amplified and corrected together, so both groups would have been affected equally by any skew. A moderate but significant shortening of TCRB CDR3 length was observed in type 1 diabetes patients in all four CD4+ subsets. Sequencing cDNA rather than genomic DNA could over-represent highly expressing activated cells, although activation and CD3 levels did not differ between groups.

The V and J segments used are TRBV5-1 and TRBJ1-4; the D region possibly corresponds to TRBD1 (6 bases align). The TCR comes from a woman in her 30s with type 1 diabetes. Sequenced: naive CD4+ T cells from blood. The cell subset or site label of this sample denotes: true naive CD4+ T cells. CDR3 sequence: CASSSQGSNEKLFF. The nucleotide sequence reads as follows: TGCGCCAGCAGCTCCCAGGGGTCTAATGAAAAACTGTTTTTT.